This TCR beta chain is drawn from a study of T cell responses to AZD1222 COVID-19 vaccine. This CDR3 is 14 amino acids long. The V gene end was trimmed by 3 bases and the J gene end by 3 bases; junction bases not matched to a gene: 4. Germline loops: CDR1 LGHNA, CDR2 YNFKEQ. This clone was counted between two and nine times. Its antigen remains unidentified. Study conclusions and caveats: Spike was spanned by vaccine-associated CD4 TCRs, which were dominant at 160-218 and 743-854.

Sequenced by immunoSEQ multiplex PCR; TCRdb stores in-frame clones only, minus some. The repertoire holds more than 150,000 clones, with 94% as singletons. The V gene is TRBV4-2, the J gene TRBJ2-7, with 8 bases that match TRBD1. The TCR sequence derives from an adult in good health. The input for sequencing was peripheral blood, taken on day 0 of AZD1222 vaccination. The CDR3 DNA follows: TGTGCCAGCAGCCATGGGACAGGCAACTACGAGCAGTACTTC. Its protein is CASSHGTGNYEQYF.